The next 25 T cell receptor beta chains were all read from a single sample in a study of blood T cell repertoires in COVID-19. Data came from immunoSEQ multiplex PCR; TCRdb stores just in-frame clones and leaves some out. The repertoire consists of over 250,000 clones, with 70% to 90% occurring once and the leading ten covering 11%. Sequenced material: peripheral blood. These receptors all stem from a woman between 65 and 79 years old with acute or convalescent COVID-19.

The CDR3 sequence: CASSGEGQPQHF. CDR3 sequence (DNA): TGTGCCAGCAGCGGGGAGGGCCAGCCCCAGCATTTT. The rearrangement joins TRBV4-2 to TRBJ1-5, with D unresolved. V lost 5 bases and J 7 bases, leaving 9 bases between the germline ends. Germline loops: CDR1 LGHNA, CDR2 YNFKEQ. The CDR3 has 12 residues.

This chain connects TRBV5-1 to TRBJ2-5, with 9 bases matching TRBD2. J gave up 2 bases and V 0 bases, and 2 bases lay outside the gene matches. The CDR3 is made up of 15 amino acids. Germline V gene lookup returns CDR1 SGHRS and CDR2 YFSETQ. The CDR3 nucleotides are TGCGCCAGCAGCTTGGGACTAGCGGCTCAAGAGACCCAGTACTTC. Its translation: CASSLGLAAQETQYF.

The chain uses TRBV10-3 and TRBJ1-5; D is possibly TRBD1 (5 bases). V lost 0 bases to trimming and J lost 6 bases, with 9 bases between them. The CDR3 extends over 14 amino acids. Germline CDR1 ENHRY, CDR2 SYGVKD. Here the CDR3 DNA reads TGTGCCATCAGTGAGTCCGGCAGGGCTCAGCCCCAGCATTTT. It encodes CAISESGRAQPQHF.

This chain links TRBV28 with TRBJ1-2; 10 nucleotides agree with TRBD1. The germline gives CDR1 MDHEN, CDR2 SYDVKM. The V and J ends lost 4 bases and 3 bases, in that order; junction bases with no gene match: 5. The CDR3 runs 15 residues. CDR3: CASSSPDRGYYGYTF. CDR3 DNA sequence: TGTGCCAGCAGTTCCCCGGACAGGGGGTACTATGGCTACACCTTC.

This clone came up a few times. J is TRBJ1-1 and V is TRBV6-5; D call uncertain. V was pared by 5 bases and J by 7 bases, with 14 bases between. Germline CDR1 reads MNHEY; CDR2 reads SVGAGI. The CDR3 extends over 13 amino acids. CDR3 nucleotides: TGTGCCAGCAGTAAGACTAGGGCGGTTGAAGCTTTCTTT. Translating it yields CASSKTRAVEAFF.

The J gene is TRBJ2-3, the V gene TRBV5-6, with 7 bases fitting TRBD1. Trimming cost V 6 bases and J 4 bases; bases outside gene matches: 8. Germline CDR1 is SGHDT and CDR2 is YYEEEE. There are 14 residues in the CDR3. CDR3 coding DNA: TGTGCCAGCACCTCGCGACAGGGCGCAGATACGCAGTATTTT. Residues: CASTSRQGADTQYF. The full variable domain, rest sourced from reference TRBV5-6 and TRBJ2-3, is DAGVTQSPTHLIKTRGQQVTLRCSPKSGHDTVSWYQQALGQGPQFIFQYYEEEERQRGNFPDRFSGHQFPNYSSELNVNALLLGDSALYLCASTSRQGADTQYFGPGTRLTVL.

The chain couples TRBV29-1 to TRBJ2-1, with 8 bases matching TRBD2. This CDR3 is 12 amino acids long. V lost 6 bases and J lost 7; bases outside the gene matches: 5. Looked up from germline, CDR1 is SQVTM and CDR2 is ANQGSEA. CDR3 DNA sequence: TGCAGCGTCCCGGGACTAGTAAATGAGCAGTTCTTC. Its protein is CSVPGLVNEQFF.

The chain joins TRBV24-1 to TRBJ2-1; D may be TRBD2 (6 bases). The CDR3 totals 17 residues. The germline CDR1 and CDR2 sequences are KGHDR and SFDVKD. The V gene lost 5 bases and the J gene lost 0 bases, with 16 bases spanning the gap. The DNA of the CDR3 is TGTGCCACCAGTGGAACGGGGGACCCTAGCTCCTACAATGAGCAGTTCTTC. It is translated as CATSGTGDPSSYNEQFF.

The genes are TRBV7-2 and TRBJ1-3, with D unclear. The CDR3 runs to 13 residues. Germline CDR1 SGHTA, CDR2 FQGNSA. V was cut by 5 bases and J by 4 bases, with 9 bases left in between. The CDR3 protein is CASSPGGGNTIYF. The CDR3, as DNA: TGTGCCAGCAGCCCCGGCGGAGGAAACACCATATATTTT.

This chain's CDR3 is CASSARQGGSFRGQYF. In DNA, the CDR3 is TGTGCCAGCAGCGCTCGACAGGGCGGGTCTTTTAGGGGGCAGTACTTC. The chain employs TRBV27 and TRBJ2-7, with TRBD1 matching 7 bases. J gave up 9 bases and V 6 bases, and 20 bases lay outside the gene matches. Germline V gene lookup returns CDR1 MNHEY and CDR2 SMNVEV (reference sequence). The CDR3 sequence is 16 residues long.

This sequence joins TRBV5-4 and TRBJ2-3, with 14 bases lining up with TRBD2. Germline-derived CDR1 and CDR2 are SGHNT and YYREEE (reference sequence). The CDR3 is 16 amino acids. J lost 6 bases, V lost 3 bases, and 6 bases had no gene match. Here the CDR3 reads CASSSRLAGGLDTQYF. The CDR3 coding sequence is TGTGCCAGCAGCTCCCGACTAGCGGGGGGGCTGGATACGCAGTATTTT.

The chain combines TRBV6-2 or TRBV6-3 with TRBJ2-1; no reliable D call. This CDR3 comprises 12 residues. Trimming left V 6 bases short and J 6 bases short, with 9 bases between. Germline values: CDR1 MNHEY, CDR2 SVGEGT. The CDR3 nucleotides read TGTGCCAGCAGCCAGCTTAGCAATGAGCAGTTCTTC. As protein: CASSQLSNEQFF.

The CDR3, as DNA: TGTGCCAGCTCACCTCGACAGGGGCAAAACACTGAAGCTTTCTTT. Its protein is CASSPRQGQNTEAFF. This chain links TRBV18 with TRBJ1-1, with 8 bases aligning to TRBD1. The CDR3 loop spans 15 amino acids. The germline gives CDR1 KGHSH, CDR2 LQKENI. V was pared by 3 bases and J by 2 bases, with 5 bases of the junction left unmatched.

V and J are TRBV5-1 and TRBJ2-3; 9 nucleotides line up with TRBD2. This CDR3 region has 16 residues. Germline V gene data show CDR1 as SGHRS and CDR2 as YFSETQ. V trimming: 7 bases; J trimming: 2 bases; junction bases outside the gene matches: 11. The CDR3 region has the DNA TGCGCCAGCGGCGGGAGGGACCCAATCTCCACAGATACGCAGTATTTT. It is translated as CASGGRDPISTDTQYF.

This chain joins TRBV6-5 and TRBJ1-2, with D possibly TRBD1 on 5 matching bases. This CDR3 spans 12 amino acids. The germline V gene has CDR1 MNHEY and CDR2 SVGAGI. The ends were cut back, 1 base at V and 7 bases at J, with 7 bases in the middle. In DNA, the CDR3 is TGTGCCAGCAGTTACTTAAGGGGTGGCTACACCTTC. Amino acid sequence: CASSYLRGGYTF.

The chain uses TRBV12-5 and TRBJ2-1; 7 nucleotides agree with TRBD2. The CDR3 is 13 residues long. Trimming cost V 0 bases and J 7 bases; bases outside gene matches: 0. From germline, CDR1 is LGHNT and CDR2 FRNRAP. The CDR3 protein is CASGLVGGNEQFF. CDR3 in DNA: TGTGCTAGTGGTTTGGTCGGGGGGAATGAGCAGTTCTTC.

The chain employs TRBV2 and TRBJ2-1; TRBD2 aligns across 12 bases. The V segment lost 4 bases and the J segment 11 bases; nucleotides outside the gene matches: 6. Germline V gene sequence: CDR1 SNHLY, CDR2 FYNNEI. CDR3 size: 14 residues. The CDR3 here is CASSVASGGAKQFF. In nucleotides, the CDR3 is TGTGCCAGCAGTGTGGCTAGCGGGGGGGCAAAGCAGTTCTTC.

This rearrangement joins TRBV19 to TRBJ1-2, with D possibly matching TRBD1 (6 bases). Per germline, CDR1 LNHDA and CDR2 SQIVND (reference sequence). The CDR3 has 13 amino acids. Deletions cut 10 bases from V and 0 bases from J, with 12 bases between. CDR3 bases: TGTGCCACCCGGACAGAAGCTAACTATGGCTACACCTTC. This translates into CATRTEANYGYTF. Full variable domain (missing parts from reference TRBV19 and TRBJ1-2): DGGITQSPKYLFRKEGQNVTLSCEQNLNHDAMYWYRQDPGQGLRLIYYSQIVNDFQKGDIAEGYSVSREKKESFPLTVTSAQKNPTAFYLCATRTEANYGYTFGSGTRLTVV.

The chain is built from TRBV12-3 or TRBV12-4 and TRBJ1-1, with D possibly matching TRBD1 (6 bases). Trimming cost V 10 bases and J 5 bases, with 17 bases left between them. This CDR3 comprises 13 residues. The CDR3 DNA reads TGTGCCACCAGGGTCGGGGGGCGAACTGAAGCTTTCTTT. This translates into CATRVGGRTEAFF.

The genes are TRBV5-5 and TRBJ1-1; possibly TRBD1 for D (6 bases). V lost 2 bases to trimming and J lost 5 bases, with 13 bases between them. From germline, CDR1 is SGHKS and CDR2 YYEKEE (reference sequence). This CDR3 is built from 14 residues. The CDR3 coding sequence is TGTGCCAGCAGCTTACCCCCCGGACAGACTGAAGCTTTCTTT. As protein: CASSLPPGQTEAFF. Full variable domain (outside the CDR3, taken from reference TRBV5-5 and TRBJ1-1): DAGVTQSPTHLIKTRGQQVTLRCSPISGHKSVSWYQQVLGQGPQFIFQYYEKEERGRGNFPDRFSARQFPNYSSELNVNALLLGDSALYLCASSLPPGQTEAFFGQGTRLTVV.

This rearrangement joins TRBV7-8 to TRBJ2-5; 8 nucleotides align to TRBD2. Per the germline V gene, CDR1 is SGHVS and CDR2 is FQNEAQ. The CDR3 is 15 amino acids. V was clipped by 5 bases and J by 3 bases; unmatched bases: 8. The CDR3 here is CASSPDRSGKETQYF. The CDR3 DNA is TGTGCCAGCAGCCCCGACCGTAGCGGGAAAGAGACCCAGTACTTC. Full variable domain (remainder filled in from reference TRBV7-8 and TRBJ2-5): GAGVSQSPRYKVAKRGQDVALRCDPISGHVSLFWYQQALGQGPEFLTYFQNEAQLDKSGLPSDRFFAERPEGSVSTLKIQRTQQEDSAVYLCASSPDRSGKETQYFGPGTRLLVL.

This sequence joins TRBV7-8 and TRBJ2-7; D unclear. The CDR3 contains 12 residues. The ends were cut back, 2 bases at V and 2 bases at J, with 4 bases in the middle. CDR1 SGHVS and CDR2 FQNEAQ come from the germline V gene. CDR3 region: CASSLYPYEQYF. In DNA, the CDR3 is TGTGCCAGCAGCTTATATCCCTACGAGCAGTACTTC.

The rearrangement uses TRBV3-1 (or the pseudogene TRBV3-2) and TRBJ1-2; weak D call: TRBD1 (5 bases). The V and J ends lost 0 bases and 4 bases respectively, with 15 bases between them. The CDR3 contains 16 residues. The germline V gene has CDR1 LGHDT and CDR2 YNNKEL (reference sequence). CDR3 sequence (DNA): TGTGCCAGCAGCCAAGATTCCGCAGGGAGGCCCTATGGCTACACCTTC. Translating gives CASSQDSAGRPYGYTF.

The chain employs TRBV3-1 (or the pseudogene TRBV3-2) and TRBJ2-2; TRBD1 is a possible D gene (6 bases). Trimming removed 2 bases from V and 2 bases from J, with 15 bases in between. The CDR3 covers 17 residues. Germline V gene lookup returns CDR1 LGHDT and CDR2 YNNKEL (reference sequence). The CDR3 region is CASSQSFRTDNTGELFF. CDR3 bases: TGTGCCAGCAGCCAATCCTTTCGGACAGACAACACCGGGGAGCTGTTTTTT.

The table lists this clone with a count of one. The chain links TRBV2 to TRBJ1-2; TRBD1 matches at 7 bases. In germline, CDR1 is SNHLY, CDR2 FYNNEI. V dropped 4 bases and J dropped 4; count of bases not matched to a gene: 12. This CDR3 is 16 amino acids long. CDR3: CASSAVGDSPTYGYTF. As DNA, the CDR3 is TGTGCCAGCAGTGCCGTGGGGGACAGCCCAACCTATGGCTACACCTTC.